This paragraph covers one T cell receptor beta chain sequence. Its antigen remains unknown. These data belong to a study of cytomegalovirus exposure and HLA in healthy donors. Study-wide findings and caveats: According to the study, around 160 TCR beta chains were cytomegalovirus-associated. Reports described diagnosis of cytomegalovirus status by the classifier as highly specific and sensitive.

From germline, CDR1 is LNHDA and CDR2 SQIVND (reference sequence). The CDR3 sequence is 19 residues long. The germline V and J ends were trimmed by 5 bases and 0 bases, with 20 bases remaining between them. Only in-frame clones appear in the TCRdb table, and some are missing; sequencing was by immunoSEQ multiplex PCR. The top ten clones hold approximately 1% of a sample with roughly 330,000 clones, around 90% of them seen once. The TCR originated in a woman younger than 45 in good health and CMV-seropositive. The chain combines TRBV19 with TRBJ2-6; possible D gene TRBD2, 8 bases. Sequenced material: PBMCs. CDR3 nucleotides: TGTGCCAGTAGTCGGGACAGCGGGGGTCCCTTCTCTGGGGCCAACGTCCTGACTTTC. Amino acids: CASSRDSGGPFSGANVLTF.